A single sample gave rise to the 7 T cell receptor beta chains below, sequenced in a study of shared clonotypes between healthy human individuals. Terminally differentiated effector memory CD45RA+ cells were excluded from the naive CD8 cells, which were CD45RO-negative and positively selected for CCR7. Some clones are missing from TCRdb's copy, which holds only in-frame ones; the method was immunoSEQ multiplex PCR. The table has about 550,000 clones, around 95% seen once. Material: naive CD8+ T cells sorted from blood. These receptors were obtained from a woman in her twenties or thirties in good health.

V is TRBV7-8 and J is TRBJ2-5, with a weak D call TRBD1 (6 bases). Trimming pared 2 bases from V and 5 bases from J, leaving 12 bases between. Germline V lookup: CDR1 SGHVS, CDR2 FQNEAQ. This CDR3 comprises 14 residues. CDR3 DNA: TGTGCCAGCAGCTTAAAGGGGGTGCCCGAGACCCAGTACTTC. Translated, it gives CASSLKGVPETQYF. Using reference TRBV7-8 and TRBJ2-5 for the parts outside the CDR3, the full variable domain is GAGVSQSPRYKVAKRGQDVALRCDPISGHVSLFWYQQALGQGPEFLTYFQNEAQLDKSGLPSDRFFAERPEGSVSTLKIQRTQQEDSAVYLCASSLKGVPETQYFGPGTRLLVL.

The chain carries TRBV15 and TRBJ2-1; tentatively, D is TRBD1 (5 bases). This CDR3 spans 16 amino acids. V was clipped by 1 base and J by 5 bases, with 15 bases between them. CDR1 LNHNV and CDR2 YYDKDF come from the germline V gene (reference sequence). The CDR3 bases are TGTGCCACCAGCAGAGTTGGGGCCTCGGCCCACAATGAGCAGTTCTTC. The encoded protein is CATSRVGASAHNEQFF.

Concerning this clone itself: This sample includes further DNA sequences coding for the same CDR3. CDR3 in amino acids: CASSPRDRGYEQYF. The CDR3 region has the DNA TGTGCCAGCAGCCCCCGGGACAGGGGCTACGAGCAGTACTTC. The gene calls are TRBV7-9 and TRBJ2-7, with 10 nucleotides matching TRBD1. V dropped 5 bases and J dropped 3; count of bases not matched to a gene: 4. This CDR3 spans 14 amino acids. Germline V lookup: CDR1 SEHNR, CDR2 FQNEAQ (reference sequence). The full variable domain, its missing parts supplied by reference TRBV7-9 and TRBJ2-7, is DTGVSQNPRHKITKRGQNVTFRCDPISEHNRLYWYRQTLGQGPEFLTYFQNEAQLEKSRLLSDRFSAERPKGSFSTLEIQRTEQGDSAMYLCASSPRDRGYEQYFGPGTRLTVT.

This sequence joins TRBV4-2 and TRBJ1-4; no clear D gene. This CDR3 region has 16 residues. The ends were cut back, 1 base at V and 2 bases at J, with 11 bases in the middle. Germline V lookup: CDR1 LGHNA, CDR2 YNFKEQ. CDR3 in amino acids: CASSQGTVWTNEKLFF. The CDR3 DNA sequence: TGTGCCAGCAGCCAAGGAACAGTTTGGACTAATGAAAAACTGTTTTTT.

This chain uses TRBV7-2 with TRBJ2-7; no clear D. Trimming cost V 2 bases and J 3 bases, with 11 bases left between them. CDR1 SGHTA and CDR2 FQGNSA come from the germline V gene. This CDR3 region has 14 residues. The CDR3 loop is CASSLRGSNYEQYF. The CDR3 coding sequence is TGTGCCAGCAGCTTAAGAGGTTCCAACTACGAGCAGTACTTC.

In its sample, this clone was seen once. The rearrangement joins TRBV5-8 to TRBJ1-1; D unresolved. V was shortened by 2 bases and J by 0 bases, with 11 bases between the two germline ends. The CDR3 is 15 residues long. The germline V gene has CDR1 SGHTS and CDR2 YDEGEE. The CDR3 DNA reads TGTGCCAGCAGCTTATTCCAAAACATGAACACTGAAGCTTTCTTT. This encodes CASSLFQNMNTEAFF. The whole variable domain, remainder taken from reference TRBV5-8 and TRBJ1-1, is EAGVTQSPTHLIKTRGQQATLRCSPISGHTSVYWYQQALGLGLQFLLWYDEGEERNRGNFPPRFSGRQFPNYSSELNVNALELEDSALYLCASSLFQNMNTEAFFGQGTRLTVV.

J is TRBJ2-1 and V is TRBV5-6; D gene unclear. CDR1 is SGHDT and CDR2 is YYEEEE in the germline V gene. The CDR3 covers 16 residues. Trimming stripped 0 bases from V and 4 bases from J, with 14 bases between. The CDR3 DNA follows: TGTGCCAGCAGCTTGGAGTTGGAGTCCGCTTACAATGAGCAGTTCTTC. Translated: CASSLELESAYNEQFF. Full variable domain (remainder filled in from reference TRBV5-6 and TRBJ2-1): DAGVTQSPTHLIKTRGQQVTLRCSPKSGHDTVSWYQQALGQGPQFIFQYYEEEERQRGNFPDRFSGHQFPNYSSELNVNALLLGDSALYLCASSLELESAYNEQFFGPGTRLTVL.